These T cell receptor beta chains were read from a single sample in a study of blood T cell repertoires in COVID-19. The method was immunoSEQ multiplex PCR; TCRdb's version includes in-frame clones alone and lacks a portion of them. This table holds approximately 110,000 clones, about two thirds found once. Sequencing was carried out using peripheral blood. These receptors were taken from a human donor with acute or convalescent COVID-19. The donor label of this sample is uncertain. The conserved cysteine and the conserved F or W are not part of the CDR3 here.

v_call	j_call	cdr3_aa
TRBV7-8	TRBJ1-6	ASSSRDGIRSPLH
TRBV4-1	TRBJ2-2	ASSPGILAGGEELF
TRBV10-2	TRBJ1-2	ASSDSGYLGGYT
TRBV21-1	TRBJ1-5	ASSANGRPQGPQH
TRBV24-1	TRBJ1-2	ATSNPRAGNYGYT
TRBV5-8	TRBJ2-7	ASSLGTLRGYEQY
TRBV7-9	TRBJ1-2	ASSLHGADYGYT
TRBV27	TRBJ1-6	ASSFAVFNSPLH
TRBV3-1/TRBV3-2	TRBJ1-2	ASSQGAGAAGGYT
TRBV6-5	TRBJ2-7	ASTLGGLGHEQY
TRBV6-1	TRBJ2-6	ASSENGGSSSGANVLT
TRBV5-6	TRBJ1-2	ASGTGGWGYT
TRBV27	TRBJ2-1	ASSLSPRVSSGVTSYNEQF
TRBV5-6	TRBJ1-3	ASSFYSGGNTIY
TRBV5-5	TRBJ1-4	ASSFGTDHEKLF
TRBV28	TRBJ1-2	ASSSAGDYGYT